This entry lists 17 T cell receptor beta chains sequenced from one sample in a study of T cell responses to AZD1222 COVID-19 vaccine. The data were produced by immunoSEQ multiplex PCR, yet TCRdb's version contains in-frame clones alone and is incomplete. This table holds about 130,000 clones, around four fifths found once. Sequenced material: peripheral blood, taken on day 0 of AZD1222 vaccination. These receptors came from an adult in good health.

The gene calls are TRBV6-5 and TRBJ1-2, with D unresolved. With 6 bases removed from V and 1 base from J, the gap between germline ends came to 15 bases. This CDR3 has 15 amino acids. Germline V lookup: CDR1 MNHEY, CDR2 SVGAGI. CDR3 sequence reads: CASSGRRIVNYGYTF. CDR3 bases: TGTGCCAGCAGCGGGAGGCGTATAGTTAACTATGGCTACACCTTC.

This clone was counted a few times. CDR3 sequence reads: CASSFGTGDNYGYTF. The CDR3 bases are TGTGCCAGCAGTTTCGGGACAGGGGATAACTATGGCTACACCTTC. The chain employs TRBV6-6 and TRBJ1-2; 10 positions agree with TRBD1. V was pared by 4 bases and J by 1 base, with 3 bases of the junction left unmatched. Germline CDR1 MNHNY, CDR2 SVGAGI (reference sequence). This CDR3 is built from 15 residues.

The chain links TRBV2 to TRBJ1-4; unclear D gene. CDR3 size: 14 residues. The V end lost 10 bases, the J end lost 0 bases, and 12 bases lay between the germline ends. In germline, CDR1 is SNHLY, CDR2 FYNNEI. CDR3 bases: TGTGCCACAAGACGGGAAGCAACTAATGAAAAACTGTTTTTT. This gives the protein CATRREATNEKLFF.

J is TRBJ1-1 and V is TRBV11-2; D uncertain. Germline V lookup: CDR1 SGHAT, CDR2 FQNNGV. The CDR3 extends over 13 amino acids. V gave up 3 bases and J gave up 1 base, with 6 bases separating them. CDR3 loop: CASSFSTNTEAFF. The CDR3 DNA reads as TGTGCCAGCAGCTTCTCGACGAACACTGAAGCTTTCTTT.

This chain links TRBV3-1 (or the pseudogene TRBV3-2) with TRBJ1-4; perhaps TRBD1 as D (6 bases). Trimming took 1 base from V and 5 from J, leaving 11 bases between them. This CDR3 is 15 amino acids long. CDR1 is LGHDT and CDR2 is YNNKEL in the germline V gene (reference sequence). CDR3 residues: CASSQAGRGNEKLFF. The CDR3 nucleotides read TGTGCCAGCAGCCAAGCAGGAAGGGGGAATGAAAAACTGTTTTTT.

The CDR3 protein is CASSRQQAFEANYGYTF. CDR3 coding DNA: TGTGCCAGCAGTCGCCAACAGGCTTTTGAAGCTAACTATGGCTACACCTTC. This sequence joins TRBV6-6 and TRBJ1-2; the D gene is possibly TRBD1 (5 bases). The CDR3 sequence is 17 residues long. Trimming removed 5 bases from V and 0 bases from J, with 19 bases in between. The V gene's germline CDR1 is MNHNY and CDR2 SVGAGI (reference sequence).

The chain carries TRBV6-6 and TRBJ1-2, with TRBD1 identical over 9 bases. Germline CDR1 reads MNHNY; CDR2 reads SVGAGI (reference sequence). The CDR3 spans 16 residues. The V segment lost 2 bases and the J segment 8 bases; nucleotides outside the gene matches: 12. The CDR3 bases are TGTGCCAGCAGTTACCCCTCTCCGGGACAGGGTTACGGCTACACCTTC. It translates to CASSYPSPGQGYGYTF.

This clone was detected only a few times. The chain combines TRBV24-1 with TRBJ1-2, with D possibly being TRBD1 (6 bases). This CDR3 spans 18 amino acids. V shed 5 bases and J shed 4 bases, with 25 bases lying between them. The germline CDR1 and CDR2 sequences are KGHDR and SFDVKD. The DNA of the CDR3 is TGTGCCACCAGTGCTTCCTCATATAAACCGGACAGCTCCTATGGCTACACCTTC. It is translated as CATSASSYKPDSSYGYTF.

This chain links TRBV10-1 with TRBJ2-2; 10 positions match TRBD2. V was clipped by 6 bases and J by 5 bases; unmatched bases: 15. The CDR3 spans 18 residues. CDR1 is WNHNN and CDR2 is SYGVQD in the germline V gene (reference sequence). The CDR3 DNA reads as TGCGCCAGCAGCGGGGTGGGACTAGCGAACTCTCGAACCGGGGAGCTGTTTTTT. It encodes CASSGVGLANSRTGELFF.

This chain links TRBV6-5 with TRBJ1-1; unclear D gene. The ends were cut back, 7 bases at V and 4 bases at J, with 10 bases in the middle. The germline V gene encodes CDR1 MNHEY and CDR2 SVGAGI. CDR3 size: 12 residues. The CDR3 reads CASNRQVTEAFF. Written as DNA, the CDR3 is TGTGCCAGCAATAGACAAGTCACTGAAGCTTTCTTT.

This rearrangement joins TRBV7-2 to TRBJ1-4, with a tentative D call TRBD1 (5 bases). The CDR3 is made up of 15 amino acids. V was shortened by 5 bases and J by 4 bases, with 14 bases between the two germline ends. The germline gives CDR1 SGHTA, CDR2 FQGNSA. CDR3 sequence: CASSPTDSYNEKLFF. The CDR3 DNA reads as TGTGCCAGCAGCCCCACAGACAGTTATAATGAAAAACTGTTTTTT.

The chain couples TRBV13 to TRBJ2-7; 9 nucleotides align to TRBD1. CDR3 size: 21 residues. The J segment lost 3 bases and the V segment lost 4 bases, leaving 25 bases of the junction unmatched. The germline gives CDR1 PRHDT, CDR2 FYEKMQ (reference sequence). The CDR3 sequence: CASSSLGVRGQGSRHRYEQYF. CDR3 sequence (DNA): TGTGCCAGCAGCTCCCTAGGGGTCCGGGGACAGGGCTCCCGCCACCGCTACGAGCAGTACTTC.

CDR3 bases: TGCAGCGTTGTCCGAGATAGTTCAAATAGCTATGGCTACACCTTC. As protein: CSVVRDSSNSYGYTF. The chain is built from TRBV29-1 and TRBJ1-2; D not certain. Trimming shortened V by 4 bases and J by 4 bases, and 19 bases separated the two germline ends. The CDR3 extends over 15 amino acids. Germline V gene sequence: CDR1 SQVTM, CDR2 ANQGSEA.

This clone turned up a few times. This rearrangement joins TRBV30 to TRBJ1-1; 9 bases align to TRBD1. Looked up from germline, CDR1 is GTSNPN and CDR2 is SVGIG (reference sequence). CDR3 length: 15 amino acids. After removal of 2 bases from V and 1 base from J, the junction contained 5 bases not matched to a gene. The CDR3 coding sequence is TGTGCCTGGAGTACCGGGACAGGGCCGAACACTGAAGCTTTCTTT. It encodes CAWSTGTGPNTEAFF. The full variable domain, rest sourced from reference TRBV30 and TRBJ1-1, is SQTIHQWPATLVQPVGSPLSLECTVEGTSNPNLYWYRQAAGRGLQLLFYSVGIGQISSEVPQNLSASRPQDRQFILSSKKLLLSDSGFYLCAWSTGTGPNTEAFFGQGTRLTVV.

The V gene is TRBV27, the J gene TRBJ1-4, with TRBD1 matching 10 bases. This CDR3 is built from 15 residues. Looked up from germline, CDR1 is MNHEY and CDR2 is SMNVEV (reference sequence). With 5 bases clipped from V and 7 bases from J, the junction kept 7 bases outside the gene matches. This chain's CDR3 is CASSTGTGEFEKLFF. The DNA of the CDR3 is TGTGCCAGCAGTACCGGGACAGGGGAGTTTGAAAAACTGTTTTTT. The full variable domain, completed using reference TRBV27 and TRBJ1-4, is EAQVTQNPRYLITVTGKKLTVTCSQNMNHEYMSWYRQDPGLGLRQIYYSMNVEVTDKGDVPEGYKVSRKEKRNFPLILESPSPNQTSLYFCASSTGTGEFEKLFFGSGTQLSVL.

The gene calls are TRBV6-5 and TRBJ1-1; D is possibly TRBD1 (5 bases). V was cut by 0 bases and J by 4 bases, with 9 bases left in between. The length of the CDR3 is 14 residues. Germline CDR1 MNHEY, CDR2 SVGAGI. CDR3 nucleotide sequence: TGTGCCAGCAGTTACTCGCCCGGGGCCACTGAAGCTTTCTTT. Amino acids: CASSYSPGATEAFF.

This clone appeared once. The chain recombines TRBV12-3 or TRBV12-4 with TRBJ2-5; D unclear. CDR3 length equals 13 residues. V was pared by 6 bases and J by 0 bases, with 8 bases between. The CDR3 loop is CASRPRDQETQYF. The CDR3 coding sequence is TGTGCCAGCAGACCCCGGGACCAAGAGACCCAGTACTTC.